One and the same sample provided the 7 T cell receptor beta chains below, sequenced in a study of PD-L1 blockade in urothelial cancer. The table came from immunoSEQ multiplex PCR; TCRdb's copy has only in-frame clones and leaves some out. The data contain about 110,000 clones, 70% to 85% of them seen just once; the ten biggest clones take up 2.4%. This specimen was PBMCs, taken around atezolizumab (anti-PD-L1) treatment. The receptor source for this set is a man aged 45-60 years with urothelial cancer.

This sequence joins TRBV10-1 and TRBJ2-2; a possible D gene is TRBD2 (5 bases). The CDR3 has 17 amino acids. V lost 3 bases and J 3 bases, leaving 17 bases between the germline ends. Germline loops: CDR1 WNHNN, CDR2 SYGVQD (reference sequence). CDR3 region: CASSEGYVIGDTGELFF. The CDR3 region has the DNA TGCGCCAGCAGTGAAGGATATGTAATCGGGGACACCGGGGAGCTGTTTTTT.

The chain uses TRBV7-2 and TRBJ2-5, with D uncertain. Per germline, CDR1 SGHTA and CDR2 FQGNSA. V lost 0 bases and J 4 bases, leaving 6 bases between the germline ends. This CDR3 spans 13 amino acids. Written as DNA, the CDR3 is TGTGCCAGCAGCTTAGCGGCTAGAGAGACCCAGTACTTC. Protein sequence: CASSLAARETQYF. The whole variable domain, filled in from reference TRBV7-2 and TRBJ2-5, reads GAGVSQSPSNKVTEKGKDVELRCDPISGHTALYWYRQSLGQGLEFLIYFQGNSAPDKSGLPSDRFSAERTGGSVSTLTIQRTQQEDSAVYLCASSLAARETQYFGPGTRLLVL.

The chain combines TRBV30 with TRBJ2-5, with a tentative D call TRBD1 (6 bases). The CDR3 totals 10 residues. The germline V and J ends were trimmed by 5 bases and 7 bases, with 8 bases remaining between them. Germline lookup yields CDR1 GTSNPN and CDR2 SVGIG (reference sequence). CDR3: CAWAGATQYF. CDR3 in DNA: TGTGCCTGGGCAGGGGCGACCCAGTACTTC.

The chain employs TRBV7-2 and TRBJ2-4, with a tentative D call TRBD1 (5 bases). The germline V and J ends were trimmed by 5 bases and 8 bases, with 13 bases remaining between them. The CDR3 runs to 13 residues. CDR1 and CDR2 (germline): SGHTA, FQGNSA. CDR3 nucleotide sequence: TGTGCCAGCAGCCTTAGGACATGGGACATTCAGTACTTC. This gives the protein CASSLRTWDIQYF.

The sample holds one count of this clone. This CDR3 reads CASSLQGTQYF. The CDR3 region has the DNA TGCGCCAGCAGCCTACAGGGTACCCAGTACTTC. This chain joins TRBV5-1 and TRBJ2-5; tentative D call: TRBD1 (6 bases). Trimming shortened V by 4 bases and J by 8 bases, and 9 bases separated the two germline ends. This CDR3 is built from 11 residues. CDR1 and CDR2 from the germline V gene are SGHRS and YFSETQ.

Only a few counts were recorded for this clone. This chain links TRBV9 with TRBJ2-7, with a weak D call TRBD1 (6 bases). With 0 bases removed from V and 7 bases from J, the gap between germline ends came to 20 bases. CDR3 length: 16 amino acids. The germline V gene encodes CDR1 SGDLS and CDR2 YYNGEE. CDR3 sequence: CASSVAPGTPPREQYF. The CDR3, as DNA: TGTGCCAGCAGCGTAGCCCCCGGGACACCCCCTCGTGAGCAGTACTTC.

The chain is built from TRBV6-5 and TRBJ2-7; 9 nucleotides match TRBD1. The CDR3 is 16 amino acids. J lost 5 bases, V lost 0 bases, and 8 bases had no gene match. Germline V gene sequence: CDR1 MNHEY, CDR2 SVGAGI. Written as DNA, the CDR3 is TGTGCCAGCAGTTACTCACAATGGGACAGGGTCAACGAGCAGTACTTC. This gives the protein CASSYSQWDRVNEQYF.